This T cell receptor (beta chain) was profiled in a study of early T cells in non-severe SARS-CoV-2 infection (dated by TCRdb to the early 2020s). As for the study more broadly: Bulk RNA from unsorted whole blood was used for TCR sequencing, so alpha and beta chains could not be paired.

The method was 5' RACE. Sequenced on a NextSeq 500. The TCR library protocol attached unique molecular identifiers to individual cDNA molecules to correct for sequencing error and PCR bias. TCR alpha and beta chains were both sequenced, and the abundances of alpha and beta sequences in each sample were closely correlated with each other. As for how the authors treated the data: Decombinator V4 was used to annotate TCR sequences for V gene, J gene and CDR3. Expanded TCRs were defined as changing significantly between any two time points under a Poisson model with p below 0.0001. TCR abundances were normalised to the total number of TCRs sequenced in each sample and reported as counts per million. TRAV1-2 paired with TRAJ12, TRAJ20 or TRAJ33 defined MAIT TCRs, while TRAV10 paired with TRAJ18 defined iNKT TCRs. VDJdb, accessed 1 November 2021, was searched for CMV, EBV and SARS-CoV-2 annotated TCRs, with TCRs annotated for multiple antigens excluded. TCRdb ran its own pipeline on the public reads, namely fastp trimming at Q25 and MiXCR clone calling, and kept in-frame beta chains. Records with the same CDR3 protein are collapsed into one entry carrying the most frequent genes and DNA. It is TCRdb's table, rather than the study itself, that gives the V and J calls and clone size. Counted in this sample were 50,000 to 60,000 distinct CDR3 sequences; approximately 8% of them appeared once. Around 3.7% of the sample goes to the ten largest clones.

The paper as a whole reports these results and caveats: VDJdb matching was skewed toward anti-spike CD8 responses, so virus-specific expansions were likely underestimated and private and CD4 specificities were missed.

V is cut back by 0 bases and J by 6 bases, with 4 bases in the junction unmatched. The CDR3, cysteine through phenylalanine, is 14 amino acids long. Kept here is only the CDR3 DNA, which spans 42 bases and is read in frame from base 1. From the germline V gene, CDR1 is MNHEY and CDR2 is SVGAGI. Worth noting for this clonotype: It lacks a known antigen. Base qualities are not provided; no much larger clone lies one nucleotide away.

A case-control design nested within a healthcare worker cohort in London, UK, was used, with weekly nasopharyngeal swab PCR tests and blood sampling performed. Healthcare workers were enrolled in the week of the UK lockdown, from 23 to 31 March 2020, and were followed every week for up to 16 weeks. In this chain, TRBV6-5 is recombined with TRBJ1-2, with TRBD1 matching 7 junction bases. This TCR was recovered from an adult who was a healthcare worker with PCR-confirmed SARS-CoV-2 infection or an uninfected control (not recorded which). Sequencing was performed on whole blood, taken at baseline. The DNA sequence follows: TGTGCCAGCAGTTACTCTGAGGGGGCGAATGGCTACACCTTC. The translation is CASSYSEGANGYTF.